The 3 T cell receptor beta chains below all came from one sample that was sequenced in a study of shared clonotypes between healthy human individuals. Sequenced by immunoSEQ multiplex PCR; TCRdb stores in-frame clones only, minus some. The data show approximately 940,000 clones, about three quarters seen once. Sequencing was performed on memory CD4+ T cells sorted from blood. Subset described: CD45RA-negative fraction. All receptors derive from a man aged 18 to 29 in good health.

The CDR3 loop is CASSLWVSGELFF. The CDR3 DNA follows: TGTGCCAGCAGTTTATGGGTATCCGGGGAGCTGTTTTTT. The genes are TRBV6-1 and TRBJ2-2; D unclear. V lost 5 bases and J lost 6, with 10 bases in between. The germline gives CDR1 MNHNS, CDR2 SASEGT. The CDR3 covers 13 residues.

The V and J genes are TRBV6-5 and TRBJ2-2; no clear D. The CDR3 is 12 residues long. CDR1 and CDR2 (germline): MNHEY, SVGAGI. The V end was cut by 7 bases, the J end by 4 bases, with 7 bases between. The CDR3 DNA is TGTGCCAGCAAACGATCCACCGGGGAGCTGTTTTTT. The encoded protein is CASKRSTGELFF.

The chain uses TRBV30 and TRBJ2-7; unclear D gene. The germline CDR1 and CDR2 sequences are GTSNPN and SVGIG (reference sequence). V lost 4 bases, J lost 5 bases, and 12 bases lay in between. The CDR3 runs 12 residues. This chain's CDR3 is CAWNHGSHEQYF. CDR3 in DNA: TGTGCCTGGAACCACGGTTCGCACGAGCAGTACTTC.